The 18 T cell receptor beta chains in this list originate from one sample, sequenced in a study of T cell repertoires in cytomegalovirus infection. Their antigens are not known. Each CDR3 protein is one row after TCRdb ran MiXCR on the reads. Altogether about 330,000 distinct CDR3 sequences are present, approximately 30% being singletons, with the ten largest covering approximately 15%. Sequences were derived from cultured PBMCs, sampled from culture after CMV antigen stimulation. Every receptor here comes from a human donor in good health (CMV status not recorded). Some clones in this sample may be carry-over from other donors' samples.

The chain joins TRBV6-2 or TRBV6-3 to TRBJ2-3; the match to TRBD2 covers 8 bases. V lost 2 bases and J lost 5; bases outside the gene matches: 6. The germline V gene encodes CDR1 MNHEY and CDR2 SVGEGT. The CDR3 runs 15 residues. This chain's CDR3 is CASSYPGLAVDTQYF. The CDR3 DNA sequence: TGTGCCAGCAGTTACCCTGGACTAGCAGTAGATACGCAGTATTTT.

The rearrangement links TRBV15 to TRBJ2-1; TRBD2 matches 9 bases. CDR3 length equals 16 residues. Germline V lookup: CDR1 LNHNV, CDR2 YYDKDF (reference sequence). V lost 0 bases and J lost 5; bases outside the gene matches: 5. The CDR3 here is CATSRDQTSGHNEQFF. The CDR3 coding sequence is TGTGCCACCAGCAGAGATCAAACTAGCGGGCACAATGAGCAGTTCTTC.

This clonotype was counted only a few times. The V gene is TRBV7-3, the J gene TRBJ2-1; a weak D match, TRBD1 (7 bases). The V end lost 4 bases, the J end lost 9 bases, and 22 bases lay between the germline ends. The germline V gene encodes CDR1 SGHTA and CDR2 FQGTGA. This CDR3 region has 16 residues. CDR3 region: CASSSSGGNLGGEQFF. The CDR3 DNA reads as TGTGCCAGCAGCTCTTCAGGGGGGAATTTGGGGGGTGAGCAGTTCTTC.

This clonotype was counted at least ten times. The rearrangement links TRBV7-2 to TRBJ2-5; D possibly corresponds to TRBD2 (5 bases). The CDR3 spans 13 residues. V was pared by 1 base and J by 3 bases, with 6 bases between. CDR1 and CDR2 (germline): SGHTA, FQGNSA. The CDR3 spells CASSLVREETQYF. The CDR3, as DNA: TGTGCCAGCAGCTTAGTGAGGGAAGAGACCCAGTACTTC.

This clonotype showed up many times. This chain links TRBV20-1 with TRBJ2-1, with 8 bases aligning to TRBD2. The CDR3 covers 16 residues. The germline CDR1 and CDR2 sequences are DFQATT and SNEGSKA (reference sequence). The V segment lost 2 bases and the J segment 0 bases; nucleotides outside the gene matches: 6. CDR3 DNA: TGCAGTGCTAGATCCCTAGCGGGCCACTCCTACAATGAGCAGTTCTTC. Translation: CSARSLAGHSYNEQFF.

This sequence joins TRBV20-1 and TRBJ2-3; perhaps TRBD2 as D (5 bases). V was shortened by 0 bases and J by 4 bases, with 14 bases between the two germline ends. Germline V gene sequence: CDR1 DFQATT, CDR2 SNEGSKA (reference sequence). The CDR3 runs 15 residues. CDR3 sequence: CSARDRASSPDTQYF. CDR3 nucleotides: TGCAGTGCTAGAGATAGGGCTAGCAGCCCAGATACGCAGTATTTT.

CDR3 bases: TGTGCCAGCAGCGCTGAGGGCCCAAACTTTTTGAACACTGAAGCTTTCTTT. Translation: CASSAEGPNFLNTEAFF. This rearrangement joins TRBV5-6 to TRBJ1-1, with D uncertain. CDR3 length: 17 residues. Trimming took 4 bases from V and 0 from J, leaving 19 bases between them. Germline V gene sequence: CDR1 SGHDT, CDR2 YYEEEE.

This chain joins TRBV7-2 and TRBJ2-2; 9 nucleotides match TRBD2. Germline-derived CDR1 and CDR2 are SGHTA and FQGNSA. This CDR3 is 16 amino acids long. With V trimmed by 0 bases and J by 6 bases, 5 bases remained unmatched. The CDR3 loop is CASSLAGTSRAGELFF. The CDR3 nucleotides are TGTGCCAGCAGCTTAGCCGGGACTAGCAGGGCCGGGGAGCTGTTTTTT.

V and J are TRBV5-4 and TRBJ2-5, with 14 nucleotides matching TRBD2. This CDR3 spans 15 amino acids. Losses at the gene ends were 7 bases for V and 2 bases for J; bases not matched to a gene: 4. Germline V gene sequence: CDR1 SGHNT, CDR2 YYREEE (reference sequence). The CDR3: CASHGLAGGQETQYF. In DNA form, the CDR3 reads TGTGCCAGCCATGGACTAGCGGGAGGACAAGAGACCCAGTACTTC.

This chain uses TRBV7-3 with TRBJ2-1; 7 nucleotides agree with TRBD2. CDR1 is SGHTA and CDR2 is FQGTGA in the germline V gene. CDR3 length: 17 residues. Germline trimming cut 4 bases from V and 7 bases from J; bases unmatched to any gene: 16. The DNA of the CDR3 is TGTGCCAGCAGCTCCCTTTTGGGGGGAGGGATGGGTAATGAGCAGTTCTTC. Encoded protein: CASSSLLGGGMGNEQFF.

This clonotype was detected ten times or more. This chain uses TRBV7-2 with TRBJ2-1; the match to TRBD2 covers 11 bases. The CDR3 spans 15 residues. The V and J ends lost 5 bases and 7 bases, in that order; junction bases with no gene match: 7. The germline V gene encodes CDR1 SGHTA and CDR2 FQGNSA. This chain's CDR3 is CASSHHSGRANEQFF. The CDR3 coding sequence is TGTGCCAGCAGCCATCATAGCGGGAGGGCGAATGAGCAGTTCTTC.

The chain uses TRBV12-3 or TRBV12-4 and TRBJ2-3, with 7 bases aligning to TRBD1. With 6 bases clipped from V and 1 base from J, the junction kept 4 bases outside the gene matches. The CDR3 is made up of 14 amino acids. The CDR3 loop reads CASRTGVGTDTQYF. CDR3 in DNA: TGTGCCAGCAGAACAGGGGTTGGCACAGATACGCAGTATTTT.

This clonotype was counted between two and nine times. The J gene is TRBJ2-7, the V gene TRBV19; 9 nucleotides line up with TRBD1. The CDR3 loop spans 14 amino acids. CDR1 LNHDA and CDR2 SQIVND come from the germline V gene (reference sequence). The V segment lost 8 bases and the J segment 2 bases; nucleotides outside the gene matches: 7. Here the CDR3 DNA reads TGTGCCAGTTCAAGACAGGGGGTTACCTACGAGCAGTACTTC. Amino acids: CASSRQGVTYEQYF. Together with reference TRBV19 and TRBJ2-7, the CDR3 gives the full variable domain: DGGITQSPKYLFRKEGQNVTLSCEQNLNHDAMYWYRQDPGQGLRLIYYSQIVNDFQKGDIAEGYSVSREKKESFPLTVTSAQKNPTAFYLCASSRQGVTYEQYFGPGTRLTVT.

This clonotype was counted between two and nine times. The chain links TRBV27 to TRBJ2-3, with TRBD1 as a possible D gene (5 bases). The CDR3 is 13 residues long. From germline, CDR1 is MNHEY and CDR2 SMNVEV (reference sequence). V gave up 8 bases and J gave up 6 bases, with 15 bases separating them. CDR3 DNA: TGTGCCAGCCGGCAGGGATTTCTGGATACGCAGTATTTT. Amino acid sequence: CASRQGFLDTQYF.

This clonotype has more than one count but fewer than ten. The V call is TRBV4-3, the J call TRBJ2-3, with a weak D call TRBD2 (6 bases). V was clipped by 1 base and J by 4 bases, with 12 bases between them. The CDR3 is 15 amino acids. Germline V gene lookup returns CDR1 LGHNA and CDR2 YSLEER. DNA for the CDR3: TGCGCCAGCAGCCAAGGTTCAGGAGGGGCAGATACGCAGTATTTT. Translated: CASSQGSGGADTQYF.

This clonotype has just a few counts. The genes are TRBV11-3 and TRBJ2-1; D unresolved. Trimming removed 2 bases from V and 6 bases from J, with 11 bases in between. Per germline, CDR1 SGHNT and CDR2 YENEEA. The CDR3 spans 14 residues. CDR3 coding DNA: TGTGCCAGCAGCTTAAATTCAGTCGGCAATGAGCAGTTCTTC. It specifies CASSLNSVGNEQFF. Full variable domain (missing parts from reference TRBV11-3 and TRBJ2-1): EAGVVQSPRYKIIEKKQPVAFWCNPISGHNTLYWYLQNLGQGPELLIRYENEEAVDDSQLPKDRFSAERLKGVDSTLKIQPAELGDSAVYLCASSLNSVGNEQFFGPGTRLTVL.

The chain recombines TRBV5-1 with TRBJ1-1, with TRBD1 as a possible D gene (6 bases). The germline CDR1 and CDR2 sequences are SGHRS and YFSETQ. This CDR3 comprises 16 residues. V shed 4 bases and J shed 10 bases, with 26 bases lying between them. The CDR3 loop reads CASSVVEISSQGTAFF. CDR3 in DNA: TGCGCCAGCAGCGTGGTGGAGATCTCATCACAGGGAACAGCTTTCTTT.

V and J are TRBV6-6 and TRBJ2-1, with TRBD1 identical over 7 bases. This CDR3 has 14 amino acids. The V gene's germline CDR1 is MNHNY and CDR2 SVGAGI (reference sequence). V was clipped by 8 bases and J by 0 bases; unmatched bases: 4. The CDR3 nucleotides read TGTGCCAGCTTAAGGGACAGCTCCTACAATGAGCAGTTCTTC. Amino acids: CASLRDSSYNEQFF.